What follows are 28 T cell receptor beta chains derived from one specimen sequenced in a study of blood T cell repertoires in COVID-19. Using immunoSEQ multiplex PCR, the repertoire was profiled, and TCRdb retains in-frame clones only, with some absent. This sample has about 360,000 clones, with approximately 86% found just once. Sequenced: peripheral blood. These receptors were collected from a woman aged 60-75 years with COVID-19, enrolled during active disease.

This chain links TRBV6-5 with TRBJ2-7; 9 nucleotides match TRBD1. Per germline, CDR1 MNHEY and CDR2 SVGAGI. This CDR3 region has 15 residues. Unmatched junction bases numbered 7, after V lost 5 bases and J lost 2 bases. CDR3: CASSPARQGAYEQYF. The DNA for the CDR3 is TGTGCCAGCAGTCCCGCACGACAGGGGGCCTACGAGCAGTACTTC.

This CDR3 reads CAWSVSGKTDTQYF. CDR3 bases: TGTGCCTGGAGTGTGTCCGGTAAGACAGATACGCAGTATTTT. This sequence joins TRBV30 and TRBJ2-3; no firm D call. V was pared by 0 bases and J by 3 bases, with 10 bases between. The CDR3 runs to 14 residues. Looked up from germline, CDR1 is GTSNPN and CDR2 is SVGIG (reference sequence).

The V call is TRBV2, the J call TRBJ2-3; 7 nucleotides line up with TRBD2. CDR3 length: 16 residues. The germline V gene has CDR1 SNHLY and CDR2 FYNNEI. V shed 6 bases and J 0 bases; nucleotides not matched to a gene: 9. The CDR3 region is CASSYWTSRSTDTQYF. The CDR3 DNA sequence: TGTGCCAGCAGCTATTGGACTAGTCGTAGCACAGATACGCAGTATTTT.

This clone showed up just a few times. The V and J genes are TRBV7-9 and TRBJ1-3, with D maybe TRBD1 (6 bases). Germline V gene sequence: CDR1 SEHNR, CDR2 FQNEAQ (reference sequence). The CDR3 runs to 14 residues. The ends were cut back, 3 bases at V and 4 bases at J, with 10 bases in the middle. The CDR3 DNA sequence: TGTGCCAGCAGCTTGTCAGGGGCCGGAAACACCATATATTTT. Its translation is CASSLSGAGNTIYF.

The rearrangement uses TRBV6-6 and TRBJ2-7, with D hard to call. The CDR3 runs 13 residues. V lost 6 bases and J 1 base, leaving 10 bases between the germline ends. CDR1 is MNHNY and CDR2 is SVGAGI in the germline V gene (reference sequence). The CDR3 loop reads CASSPGGSYEQYF. CDR3 DNA sequence: TGTGCCAGCAGCCCCGGCGGTTCCTACGAGCAGTACTTC.

V gene TRBV3-1 (or the pseudogene TRBV3-2) combines with J gene TRBJ1-2; unclear D gene. V lost 7 bases to trimming and J lost 3 bases, with 12 bases between them. Germline V lookup: CDR1 LGHDT, CDR2 YNNKEL (reference sequence). The CDR3 sequence is 13 residues long. Here the CDR3 DNA reads TGTGCCAGCACCCAGGCAGGTTACTATGGCTACACCTTC. Residues: CASTQAGYYGYTF.

This chain uses TRBV19 with TRBJ1-1; 9 bases line up with TRBD1. Trimming removed 8 bases from V and 0 bases from J; junction bases left unmatched: 10. The CDR3 contains 16 residues. In germline, CDR1 is LNHDA, CDR2 SQIVND (reference sequence). The CDR3 DNA reads TGTGCCAGTCGACCCCAGGACAGGGGTTTGAACACTGAAGCTTTCTTT. Protein: CASRPQDRGLNTEAFF. Using reference TRBV19 and TRBJ1-1 for the parts outside the CDR3, the full variable domain is DGGITQSPKYLFRKEGQNVTLSCEQNLNHDAMYWYRQDPGQGLRLIYYSQIVNDFQKGDIAEGYSVSREKKESFPLTVTSAQKNPTAFYLCASRPQDRGLNTEAFFGQGTRLTVV.

This clone was seen more than once but under ten times. The gene calls are TRBV19 and TRBJ1-5, with 9 bases matching TRBD1. The CDR3 sequence is 13 residues long. V shed 5 bases and J 7 bases; nucleotides not matched to a gene: 3. Germline V lookup: CDR1 LNHDA, CDR2 SQIVND (reference sequence). The CDR3 region is CASSLDRGQPQHF. The DNA of the CDR3 is TGTGCCAGTAGTCTGGACAGGGGCCAGCCCCAGCATTTT.

This clone was observed a few times. V is TRBV7-9 and J is TRBJ1-1, with a possible D match to TRBD1 (5 bases). Deletions cut 1 base from V and 0 bases from J, with 9 bases between. The CDR3 is 15 amino acids. Germline CDR1 and CDR2: SEHNR and FQNEAQ (reference sequence). In DNA, the CDR3 is TGTGCCAGCAGCTTAGGGGGCAGGGTGAACACTGAAGCTTTCTTT. Amino acids: CASSLGGRVNTEAFF.

This chain joins TRBV5-8 and TRBJ1-2, with D possibly matching TRBD1 (6 bases). Germline CDR1 and CDR2: SGHTS and YDEGEE. The V and J ends lost 0 bases and 4 bases respectively, with 19 bases between them. The CDR3 has 17 amino acids. The CDR3 DNA is TGTGCCAGCAGCTTGGTGTTAAGGGGCAGGGGATCCTATGGCTACACCTTC. It codes for CASSLVLRGRGSYGYTF.

J is TRBJ1-3 and V is TRBV19; tentatively, D is TRBD1 (6 bases). The V and J ends lost 5 bases and 0 bases respectively, with 17 bases between them. The CDR3 runs 17 residues. Per the germline V gene, CDR1 is LNHDA and CDR2 is SQIVND (reference sequence). The CDR3, as DNA: TGTGCCAGTAGTCCTTTTGCAGGGGCCACCTCTGGAAACACCATATATTTT. Translation gives CASSPFAGATSGNTIYF.

The chain links TRBV20-1 to TRBJ2-7, with D tentatively TRBD1 (6 bases). Trimming cost V 7 bases and J 3 bases, with 10 bases left between them. Germline V lookup: CDR1 DFQATT, CDR2 SNEGSKA (reference sequence). This CDR3 is 11 amino acids long. The CDR3 reads CSVGQYYEQYF. The DNA of the CDR3 is TGCAGTGTAGGACAGTACTACGAGCAGTACTTC.

This chain connects TRBV27 to TRBJ2-5; 14 bases are a match to TRBD2. CDR3 length: 16 amino acids. The germline V gene encodes CDR1 MNHEY and CDR2 SMNVEV (reference sequence). Losses at the gene ends were 5 bases for V and 5 bases for J; bases not matched to a gene: 7. Written as DNA, the CDR3 is TGTGCCAGCAGTCCCGGACTAGCGGGGGGCCAGGAGACCCAGTACTTC. Encoded protein: CASSPGLAGGQETQYF.

The chain is built from TRBV4-2 and TRBJ2-5; 8 bases map to TRBD2. Per germline, CDR1 LGHNA and CDR2 YNFKEQ. CDR3 length: 18 amino acids. V lost 1 base and J lost 0; bases outside the gene matches: 10. CDR3 sequence (DNA): TGTGCCAGCAGCCAAGTAATCATAGGCGGGAGGTACCAAGAGACCCAGTACTTC. It is translated as CASSQVIIGGRYQETQYF.

The chain joins TRBV5-1 to TRBJ2-3, with 10 bases matching TRBD2. Germline V gene lookup returns CDR1 SGHRS and CDR2 YFSETQ. This CDR3 spans 18 amino acids. V was pared by 4 bases and J by 2 bases, with 13 bases of the junction left unmatched. CDR3 amino acids: CASSLNPIAGGLTDTQYF. The CDR3 DNA follows: TGCGCCAGCAGCCTCAATCCTATAGCGGGGGGACTCACAGATACGCAGTATTTT. Looking up the rest from reference TRBV5-1 and TRBJ2-3 gives the full variable domain: KAGVTQTPRYLIKTRGQQVTLSCSPISGHRSVSWYQQTPGQGLQFLFEYFSETQRNKGNFPGRFSGRQFSNSRSEMNVSTLELGDSALYLCASSLNPIAGGLTDTQYFGPGTRLTVL.

The chain carries TRBV24-1 and TRBJ2-2; a weak D match, TRBD1 (5 bases). V was clipped by 7 bases and J by 3 bases, with 8 bases between them. Per germline, CDR1 KGHDR and CDR2 SFDVKD. The CDR3 is 13 residues long. CDR3 in DNA: TGTGCCACCAGGGACACCTACACCGGGGAGCTGTTTTTT. Translated, it gives CATRDTYTGELFF.

The chain recombines TRBV5-6 with TRBJ1-5, with TRBD1 matching 8 bases. The CDR3 spans 14 residues. The V gene's germline CDR1 is SGHDT and CDR2 YYEEEE. Germline trimming cut 4 bases from V and 6 bases from J; bases unmatched to any gene: 6. In DNA, the CDR3 is TGTGCCAGCAGCCTCAGGGGGCCGAGTCAGCCCCAGCATTTT. Translating gives CASSLRGPSQPQHF.

CDR3 bases: TGTGCCAGCAGCGTAGGTGATGCAGGGGGAGGATACGAGCAGTACTTC. It codes for CASSVGDAGGGYEQYF. The chain couples TRBV9 to TRBJ2-7; D may be TRBD1 (7 bases). The CDR3 is 16 amino acids. V lost 0 bases and J 4 bases, leaving 17 bases between the germline ends. In germline, CDR1 is SGDLS, CDR2 YYNGEE.

The genes are TRBV18 and TRBJ2-1, with 10 positions matching TRBD2. CDR1 and CDR2 from the germline V gene are KGHSH and LQKENI. The junction had 12 bases not matched to a gene; V was cut back by 6 bases and J by 7 bases. The CDR3 loop spans 16 amino acids. The CDR3 DNA reads TGTGCCAGCTCCCGAACATCTTCTAGCGGGGGTAATGAGCAGTTCTTC. Translation gives CASSRTSSSGGNEQFF.

The rearrangement links TRBV9 to TRBJ1-1; possible D gene TRBD1, 6 bases. From germline, CDR1 is SGDLS and CDR2 YYNGEE. V shed 3 bases and J shed 6 bases, with 12 bases lying between them. The CDR3 consists of 13 residues. The CDR3: CASSDGQIAEAFF. The CDR3 coding sequence is TGTGCCAGCAGCGACGGACAGATCGCTGAAGCTTTCTTT.

This rearrangement joins TRBV5-1 to TRBJ2-7, with TRBD2 as a possible D gene (5 bases). The CDR3 extends over 14 amino acids. Germline-derived CDR1 and CDR2 are SGHRS and YFSETQ. Trimming pared 7 bases from V and 1 base from J, leaving 15 bases between. CDR3 in DNA: TGCGCCAGCCGCGAGGACTCCACTTCCTACGAGCAGTACTTC. The encoded protein is CASREDSTSYEQYF. Combining the CDR3 with reference TRBV5-1 and TRBJ2-7 gives the whole variable domain KAGVTQTPRYLIKTRGQQVTLSCSPISGHRSVSWYQQTPGQGLQFLFEYFSETQRNKGNFPGRFSGRQFSNSRSEMNVSTLELGDSALYLCASREDSTSYEQYFGPGTRLTVT.

This clone was picked up a small number of times. The sample contains more than one DNA sequence encoding this CDR3. This chain links TRBV9 with TRBJ1-2, with no clear D. V was cut by 0 bases and J by 2 bases, with 5 bases left in between. The CDR3 covers 13 residues. From germline, CDR1 is SGDLS and CDR2 YYNGEE. The CDR3 is CASSVDRNYGYTF. CDR3 nucleotides: TGTGCCAGCAGCGTAGACCGGAACTATGGCTACACCTTC. The whole variable domain, filled in from reference TRBV9 and TRBJ1-2, reads DSGVTQTPKHLITATGQRVTLRCSPRSGDLSVYWYQQSLDQGLQFLIQYYNGEERAKGNILERFSAQQFPDLHSELNLSSLELGDSALYFCASSVDRNYGYTFGSGTRLTVV.

The V gene is TRBV5-6, the J gene TRBJ1-1; 12 bases fit TRBD1. Germline lookup yields CDR1 SGHDT and CDR2 YYEEEE. J gave up 8 bases and V 4 bases, and 9 bases lay outside the gene matches. The CDR3 has 15 amino acids. CDR3 bases: TGTGCCAGCAGCCCCTACCGGGACAGGGGGCCCGAAGCTTTCTTT. Amino acids: CASSPYRDRGPEAFF.

This chain uses TRBV14 with TRBJ1-2; TRBD1 is a possible D gene (5 bases). Trimming pared 8 bases from V and 5 bases from J, leaving 15 bases between. CDR1 is SGHDN and CDR2 is FVKESK in the germline V gene. The CDR3 loop spans 13 amino acids. This CDR3 is CASGAGLSYGYTF. The CDR3 bases are TGTGCCAGCGGGGCAGGGCTTTCGTATGGCTACACCTTC.

This chain connects TRBV6-5 to TRBJ1-2, with a possible D match to TRBD1 (5 bases). Deletions cut 3 bases from V and 2 bases from J, with 13 bases between. Per germline, CDR1 MNHEY and CDR2 SVGAGI. The CDR3 length is 15 residues. The CDR3 spells CASSYTKQGNYGYTF. The CDR3 nucleotides read TGTGCCAGCAGTTATACAAAGCAGGGAAACTATGGCTACACCTTC.

The chain combines TRBV11-2 with TRBJ2-3; no clear D gene. Germline V lookup: CDR1 SGHAT, CDR2 FQNNGV. Trimming left V 4 bases short and J 4 bases short, with 9 bases between. This CDR3 contains 13 residues. The CDR3 spells CASSSTAADTQYF. CDR3 bases: TGTGCCAGCAGCTCAACAGCAGCAGATACGCAGTATTTT.

The table lists this clone with a few counts. The chain employs TRBV5-8 and TRBJ2-3; tentative D call: TRBD1 (6 bases). Germline V gene sequence: CDR1 SGHTS, CDR2 YDEGEE. V lost 4 bases and J lost 3, with 12 bases in between. The CDR3 sequence is 14 residues long. The CDR3 DNA is TGTGCCAGCAGCAGGGGGTCAATGACAGATACGCAGTATTTT. Its protein is CASSRGSMTDTQYF.

This rearrangement joins TRBV11-2 to TRBJ2-7; 7 positions match TRBD2. Trimming at V came to 3 bases and at J to 0 bases, leaving 2 bases not matched to a gene. The V gene's germline CDR1 is SGHAT and CDR2 FQNNGV. The CDR3 totals 14 residues. The CDR3 protein is CASSLAGDSYEQYF. The CDR3 coding sequence is TGTGCCAGCAGCTTGGCGGGGGACTCCTACGAGCAGTACTTC.